The source of this T cell receptor (beta chain) is a study of CD8 T cells in ankylosing spondylitis. This clonotype was seen a few times. Its antigen is as yet unknown. Making the TCR beta libraries involved quantitative 5'-RACE with molecular barcodes. TCRdb called the 5' RACE reads again in MiXCR, with one record for every CDR3 protein. The data show approximately 550,000 distinct CDR3 sequences, 9.5% to 15% seen once. Study-level points and caveats: Among TCR beta sequences, a motif of about 8 highly homologous variants appeared characteristic of ankylosing spondylitis blood. Disease-associated clones were reportedly significantly overrepresented in matched ankylosing spondylitis synovial fluid. Past research had described some motif variants in reactive arthritis synovial fluid and blood.

The sample taken for sequencing was blood, either unsorted or a sorted T cell fraction (not recorded which). This sequence originates from a male donor with ankylosing spondylitis.

CDR3: CATSTGPGPLGAFF. CDR3 nucleotides: TGTGCCACATCTACAGGACCGGGGCCGTTAGGGGCTTTCTTT. V usage is TRBV10-3 and J usage is TRBJ1-1; possible D gene TRBD1, 5 bases. Germline V lookup: CDR1 ENHRY, CDR2 SYGVKD. Trimming took 10 bases from V and 11 from J, leaving 26 bases between them. The CDR3 contains 14 residues.